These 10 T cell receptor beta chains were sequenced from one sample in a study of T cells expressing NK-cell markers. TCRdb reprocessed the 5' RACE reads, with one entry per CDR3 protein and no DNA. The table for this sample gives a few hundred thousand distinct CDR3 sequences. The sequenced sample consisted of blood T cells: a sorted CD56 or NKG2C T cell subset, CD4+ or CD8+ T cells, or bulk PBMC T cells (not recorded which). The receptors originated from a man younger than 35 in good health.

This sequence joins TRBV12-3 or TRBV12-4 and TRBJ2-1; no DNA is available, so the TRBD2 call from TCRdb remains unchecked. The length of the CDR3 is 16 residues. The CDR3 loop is CASSSRPSGGDNEQFF.

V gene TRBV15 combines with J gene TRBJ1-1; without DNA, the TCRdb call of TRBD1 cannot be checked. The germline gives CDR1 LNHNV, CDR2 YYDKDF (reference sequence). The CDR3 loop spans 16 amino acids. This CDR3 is CATSRSRGVGAGEAFF.

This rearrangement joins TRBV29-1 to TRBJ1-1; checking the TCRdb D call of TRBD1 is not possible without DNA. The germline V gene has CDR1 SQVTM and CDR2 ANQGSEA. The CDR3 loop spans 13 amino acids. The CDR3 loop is CSVGQTGNTEAFF.

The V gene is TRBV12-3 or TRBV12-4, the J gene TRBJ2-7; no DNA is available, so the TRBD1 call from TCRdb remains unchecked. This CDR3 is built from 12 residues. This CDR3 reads CASGAYSSEQYF.

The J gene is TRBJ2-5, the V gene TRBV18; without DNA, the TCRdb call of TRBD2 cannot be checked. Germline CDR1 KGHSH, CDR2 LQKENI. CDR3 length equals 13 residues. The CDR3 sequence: CASSGGGLETQYF.

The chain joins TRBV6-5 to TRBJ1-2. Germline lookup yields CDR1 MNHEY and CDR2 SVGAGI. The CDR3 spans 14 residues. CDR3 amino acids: CASSYSDSVYGYTF.

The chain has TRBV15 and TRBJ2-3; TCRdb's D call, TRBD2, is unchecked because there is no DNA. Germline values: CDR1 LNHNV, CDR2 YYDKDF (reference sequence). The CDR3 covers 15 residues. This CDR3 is CATSRVGTKRDTQYF.

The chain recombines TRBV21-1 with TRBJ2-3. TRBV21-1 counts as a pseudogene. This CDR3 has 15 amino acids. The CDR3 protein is CASSKANEHTDTQYF.

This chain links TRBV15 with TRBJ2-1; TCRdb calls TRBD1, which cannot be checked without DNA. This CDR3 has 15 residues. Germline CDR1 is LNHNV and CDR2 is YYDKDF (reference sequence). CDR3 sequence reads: CATSRDLQGYNEQFF.

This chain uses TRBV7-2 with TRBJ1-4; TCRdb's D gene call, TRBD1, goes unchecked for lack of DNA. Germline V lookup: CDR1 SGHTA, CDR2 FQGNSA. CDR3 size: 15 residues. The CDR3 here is CASSFVPGQEEKLFF.